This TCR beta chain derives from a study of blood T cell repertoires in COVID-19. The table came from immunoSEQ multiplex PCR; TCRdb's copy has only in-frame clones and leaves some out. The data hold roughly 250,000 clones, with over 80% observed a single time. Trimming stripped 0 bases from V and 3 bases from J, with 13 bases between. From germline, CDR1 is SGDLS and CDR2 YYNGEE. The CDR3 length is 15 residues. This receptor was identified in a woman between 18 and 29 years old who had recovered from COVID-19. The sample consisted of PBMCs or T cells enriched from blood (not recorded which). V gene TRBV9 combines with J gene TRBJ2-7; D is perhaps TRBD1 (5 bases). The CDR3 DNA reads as TGTGCCAGCAGCGTAGGTCTAGGGGCGGTCTACGAGCAGTACTTC. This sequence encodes CASSVGLGAVYEQYF.